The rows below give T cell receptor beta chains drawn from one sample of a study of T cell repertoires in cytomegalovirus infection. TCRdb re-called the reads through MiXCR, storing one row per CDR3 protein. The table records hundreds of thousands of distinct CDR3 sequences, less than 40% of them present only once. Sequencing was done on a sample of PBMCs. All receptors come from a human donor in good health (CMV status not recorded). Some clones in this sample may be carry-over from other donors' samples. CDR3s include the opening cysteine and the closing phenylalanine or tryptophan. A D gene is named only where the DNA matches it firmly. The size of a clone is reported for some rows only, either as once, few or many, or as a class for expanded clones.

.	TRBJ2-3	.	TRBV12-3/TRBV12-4	CASSLFGRSTDTQYF	TGTGCCAGCAGTTTATTTGGACGTAGCACAGATACGCAGTATTTT
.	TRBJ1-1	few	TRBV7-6	CASGRVGTEAFF	TGTGCCAGCGGAAGGGTGGGCACTGAAGCTTTCTTT
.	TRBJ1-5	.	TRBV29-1	CSVGGGGNQPQHF	TGCAGCGTTGGAGGGGGTGGCAATCAGCCCCAGCATTTT
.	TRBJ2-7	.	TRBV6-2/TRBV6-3	CSSSYPVERSHEQYF	TGTTCCAGCAGTTACCCTGTTGAGAGAAGTCACGAGCAGTACTTC
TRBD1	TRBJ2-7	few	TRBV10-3	CAISDAGTGVSYEQYF	TGTGCCATCAGTGATGCCGGGACAGGGGTCTCCTACGAGCAGTACTTC
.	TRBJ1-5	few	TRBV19	CASSIPGQPQHF	TGTGCCAGTAGTATCCCGGGGCAGCCCCAGCATTTT
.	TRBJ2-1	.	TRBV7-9	CASSAARDEQFF	TGTGCCAGCAGCGCTGCTCGAGATGAGCAGTTCTTC
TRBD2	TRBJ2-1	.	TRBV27	CATVFRTSGPHNPYNEQFF	TGTGCCACCGTTTTCCGGACTAGCGGGCCCCATAACCCCTACAATGAGCAGTTCTTC
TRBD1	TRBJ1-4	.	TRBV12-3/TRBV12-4	CASGTDLPKMFF	TGTGCCAGCGGGACAGACCTTCCAAAAATGTTTTTT
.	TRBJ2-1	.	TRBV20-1	CSATRGEQFF	TGCAGTGCTACCCGCGGCGAGCAGTTCTTC
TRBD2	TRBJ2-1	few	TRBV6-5	CAIGLAGTEQFF	TGTGCCATTGGACTAGCGGGGACGGAGCAGTTCTTC
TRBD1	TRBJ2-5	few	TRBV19	CASSGTVETQYF	TGTGCCAGTAGCGGGACAGTGGAGACCCAGTACTTC
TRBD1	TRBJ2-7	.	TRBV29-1	CSVPGQGAAEQYF	TGCAGCGTTCCAGGACAGGGGGCGGCCGAGCAGTACTTC
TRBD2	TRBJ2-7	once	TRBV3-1	CASSPLPGLAGRSSYEQYF	TGTGCCAGCAGCCCCCTCCCGGGACTAGCGGGAAGGAGCTCCTACGAGCAGTACTTC
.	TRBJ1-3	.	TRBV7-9	CASRHKLPGRRILSGNTIYF	TGTGCCAGCAGGCATAAACTCCCAGGACGGAGGATCCTATCTGGAAACACCATATATTTT
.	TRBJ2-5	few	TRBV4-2	CASSQDPVSVQETQYF	TGTGCCAGCAGCCAAGACCCCGTCTCAGTCCAAGAGACCCAGTACTTC
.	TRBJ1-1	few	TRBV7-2	CASSLRPGDTEAFF	TGTGCCAGCAGCTTACGGCCAGGGGACACTGAAGCTTTCTTT
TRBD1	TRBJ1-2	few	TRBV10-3	CAIRQGTGGRNAPYGYTF	TGTGCCATCAGACAAGGGACAGGGGGGCGAAATGCCCCCTATGGCTACACCTTC
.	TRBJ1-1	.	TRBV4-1	CASSHRTAGPEAFF	TGCGCCAGCAGCCATAGGACAGCTGGGCCTGAAGCTTTCTTT
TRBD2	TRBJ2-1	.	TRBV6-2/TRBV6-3	CASSYKGLADNDQFF	TGTGCCAGCAGTTACAAGGGACTAGCGGACAATGATCAGTTCTTC
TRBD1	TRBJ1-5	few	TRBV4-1	CASSQPDRGNQPQHF	TGCGCCAGCAGCCAACCGGACAGGGGGAATCAGCCCCAGCATTTT
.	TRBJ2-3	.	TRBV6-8	CASSLLGEPTDTQYF	TGTGCCAGCAGTCTTCTGGGGGAGCCCACAGATACGCAGTATTTT
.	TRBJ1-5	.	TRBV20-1	CSAREGLYQPQHF	TGCAGTGCTAGAGAGGGGCTATATCAGCCCCAGCATTTT
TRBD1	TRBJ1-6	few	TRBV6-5	CASSSKAGTGISPLHF	TGTGCCAGCAGTAGCAAAGCCGGGACAGGGATTTCACCCCTCCACTTT
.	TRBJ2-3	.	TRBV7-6	CASSLEKTDTQYF	TGTGCCAGCAGCTTAGAGAAGACAGATACGCAGTATTTT
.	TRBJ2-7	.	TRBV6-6	CASSDPQNRAHEQYF	TGTGCCAGCAGTGACCCTCAAAACAGGGCCCACGAGCAGTACTTC
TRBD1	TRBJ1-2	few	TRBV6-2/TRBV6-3	CASTWDSSIYGYTF	TGTGCCAGCACCTGGGACAGTTCTATCTATGGCTACACCTTC
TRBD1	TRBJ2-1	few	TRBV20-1	CSARDYRTGGYEQFF	TGCAGTGCTAGAGATTATAGAACAGGGGGATATGAGCAGTTCTTC
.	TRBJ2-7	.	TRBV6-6	CASSPLWDLSYEQYF	TGTGCCAGCAGTCCTCTCTGGGACTTATCCTACGAGCAGTACTTC
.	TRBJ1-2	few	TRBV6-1	CASSDTRTASGYTF	TGTGCCAGCAGCGATACCCGAACAGCATCGGGCTACACCTTC
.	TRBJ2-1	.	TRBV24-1	CATSSLGGLESYNEQFF	TGTGCCACCAGTTCCCTCGGGGGACTGGAATCCTACAATGAGCAGTTCTTC
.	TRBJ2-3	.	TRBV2	CASSVSRRLSTDTQYF	TGTGCCAGCAGTGTCAGCCGGAGATTAAGCACAGATACGCAGTATTTT
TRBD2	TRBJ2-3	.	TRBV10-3	CAISVVAGGEDTQYF	TGTGCCATCAGTGTTGTAGCGGGGGGGGAAGATACGCAGTATTTT
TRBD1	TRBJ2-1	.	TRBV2	CASSGNPPTGGDNEQFF	TGTGCCAGCAGCGGCAATCCCCCGACAGGGGGGGACAATGAGCAGTTCTTC
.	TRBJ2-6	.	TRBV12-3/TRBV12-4	CASSLDAGWSSGANVLTF	TGTGCCAGCAGTTTGGATGCCGGGTGGTCCTCTGGGGCCAACGTCCTGACTTTC
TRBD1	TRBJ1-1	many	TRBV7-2	CASSLYRGRRNTEAFF	TGTGCCAGCAGCCTTTACAGGGGGAGGAGGAACACTGAAGCTTTCTTT
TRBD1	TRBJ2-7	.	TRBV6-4	CASSNLPSRTGYEQYF	TGTGCCAGCAGTAACCTCCCTAGCCGGACAGGGTACGAGCAGTACTTC
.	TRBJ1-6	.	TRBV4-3	CASSQDRRVSTPLHF	TGCGCCAGCAGCCAAGATAGGCGTGTTTCTACACCCCTCCACTTT
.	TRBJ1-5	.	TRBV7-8	CDSSLAPELYQPQHF	TGTGACAGCAGCTTAGCTCCAGAGTTGTATCAGCCCCAGCATTTT
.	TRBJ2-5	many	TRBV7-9	CASRDQETQYF	TGTGCCAGCAGGGACCAAGAGACCCAGTACTTC
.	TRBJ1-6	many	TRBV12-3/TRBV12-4	CASTRGVTRDNSPLHF	TGTGCCAGCACCCGAGGGGTGACTCGGGATAATTCACCCCTCCACTTT
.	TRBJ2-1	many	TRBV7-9	CASEGGYSYNEQFF	TGTGCCAGCGAAGGGGGGTACTCCTACAATGAGCAGTTCTTC
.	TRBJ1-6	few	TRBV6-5	CASSYYGRGSPLHF	TGTGCCAGCAGTTACTACGGGCGGGGTTCACCCCTCCACTTT
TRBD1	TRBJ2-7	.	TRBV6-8	CASSYLGQGTYEQYF	TGTGCCAGCAGTTACCTGGGACAGGGGACCTACGAGCAGTACTTC
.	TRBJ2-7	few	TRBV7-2	CASSPLGRGYEQYF	TGTGCCAGCAGCCCCCTCGGCAGGGGCTACGAGCAGTACTTC
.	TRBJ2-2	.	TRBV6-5	CASSYWVGDTGELFF	TGTGCCAGCAGTTACTGGGTTGGGGACACCGGGGAGCTGTTTTTT
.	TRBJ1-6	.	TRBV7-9	CASSSGAGSYNSPLHF	TGTGCCAGCAGCTCAGGAGCGGGCTCCTATAATTCACCCCTCCACTTT
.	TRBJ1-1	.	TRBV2	CASSVAGGGTEAFF	TGTGCCAGCAGTGTGGCCGGCGGGGGCACTGAAGCTTTCTTT
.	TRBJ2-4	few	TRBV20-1	CSATLTGSSKNIQYF	TGCAGTGCTACCCTTACGGGGAGCTCCAAAAACATTCAGTACTTC
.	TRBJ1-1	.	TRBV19	CASSIVRNTEAFF	TGTGCCAGTAGTATAGTCCGGAACACTGAAGCTTTCTTT
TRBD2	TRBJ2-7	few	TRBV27	CASSPRGGSVHEQYF	TGTGCCAGCAGTCCCCGGGGAGGGTCTGTCCACGAGCAGTACTTC
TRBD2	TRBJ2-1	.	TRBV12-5	CASGSALAGGNEQFF	TGTGCTAGTGGTTCTGCACTAGCGGGAGGAAACGAGCAGTTCTTC
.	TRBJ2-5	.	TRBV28	CASSGFGWQQETPYF	TGTGCCAGCAGTGGGTTTGGTTGGCAGCAAGAGACCCCGTACTTC